This is a list of T cell receptor beta chains from one sample in a study of molecular identifiers for immune sequencing clone quantification. TCRdb itself ran the PCR reads through MiXCR, one entry per CDR3 protein. The sample yields roughly 630,000 distinct CDR3 sequences, 25% seen once. The sequencing input was naive CD8+ T cells from blood, with Jurkat cell RNA spiked in. The receptors here all came from a human donor in good health. Some libraries in this study had Jurkat cell RNA spiked in. CDR3s include the opening cysteine and the closing phenylalanine or tryptophan. A D gene is named only where the DNA matches it firmly. Only part of the rows carry a size: once, few, many, or a class if the clone is expanded.

cdr3_aa: CASSGLTGKEFF
cdr3_nt: TGTGCCAGCAGCGGTTTGACAGGGAAGGAGTTCTTC
v_call: TRBV7-9
clone_size: many
d_call: TRBD1
j_call: TRBJ2-1

cdr3_aa: CASSRTGSTNEKLFF
cdr3_nt: TGTGCCAGCAGCAGGACAGGGTCAACTAATGAAAAACTGTTTTTT
v_call: TRBV6-5
clone_size: few
d_call: TRBD1
j_call: TRBJ1-4

cdr3_aa: CASSQGFTEAFF
cdr3_nt: TGTGCCAGCAGCCAGGGATTCACTGAAGCTTTCTTT
v_call: TRBV14
clone_size: many
d_call: -
j_call: TRBJ1-1

cdr3_aa: CASSDPRQTGNSQPQHF
cdr3_nt: TGTGCCAGCAGTGACCCTCGTCAGACAGGGAATAGTCAGCCCCAGCATTTT
v_call: TRBV2
clone_size: -
d_call: TRBD1
j_call: TRBJ1-5

cdr3_aa: CASSQDWTDTEAFF
cdr3_nt: TGCGCCAGCAGCCAAGATTGGACGGACACTGAAGCTTTCTTT
v_call: TRBV4-3
clone_size: -
d_call: -
j_call: TRBJ1-1

cdr3_aa: CASSPGPYSGGNGYTF
cdr3_nt: TGTGCCAGCAGCCCAGGTCCTTACTCAGGGGGGAATGGCTACACCTTC
v_call: TRBV7-6
clone_size: few
d_call: TRBD1
j_call: TRBJ1-2

cdr3_aa: CASTRVSGYEQYF
cdr3_nt: TGTGCCAGTACGCGAGTCTCGGGCTACGAGCAGTACTTC
v_call: TRBV19
clone_size: -
d_call: -
j_call: TRBJ2-7

cdr3_aa: CASSGGTHQPQHF
cdr3_nt: TGTGCCAGTAGTGGGGGGACTCATCAGCCCCAGCATTTT
v_call: TRBV19
clone_size: -
d_call: -
j_call: TRBJ1-5

cdr3_aa: CASSETIPYEQYF
cdr3_nt: TGCGCCAGCAGCGAGACTATCCCCTACGAGCAGTACTTC
v_call: TRBV5-1
clone_size: -
d_call: -
j_call: TRBJ2-7

cdr3_aa: CVSSLKLGRPSADTQYF
cdr3_nt: TGTGTCAGCAGCTTGAAGCTCGGGCGGCCCTCGGCGGATACGCAGTATTTT
v_call: TRBV7-4
clone_size: -
d_call: -
j_call: TRBJ2-3

cdr3_aa: CASSLALQAYEQYF
cdr3_nt: TGTGCCAGCAGCTTAGCCCTACAGGCCTACGAGCAGTACTTC
v_call: TRBV7-8
clone_size: -
d_call: -
j_call: TRBJ2-7

cdr3_aa: CANRTSSTDTQYF
cdr3_nt: TGTGCCAACAGGACATCTAGCACAGATACGCAGTATTTT
v_call: TRBV21-1
clone_size: many
d_call: -
j_call: TRBJ2-3

cdr3_aa: CASSKQGTIQPQHF
cdr3_nt: TGTGCCAGCAGTAAACAGGGGACCATCCAGCCCCAGCATTTT
v_call: TRBV28
clone_size: -
d_call: TRBD1
j_call: TRBJ1-5

cdr3_aa: CASSSTGLGEQYF
cdr3_nt: TGTGCCAGCAGCTCTACAGGACTCGGCGAGCAGTACTTC
v_call: TRBV9
clone_size: many
d_call: -
j_call: TRBJ2-7

cdr3_aa: CAPRMGPSSGNTIYF
cdr3_nt: TGCGCCCCCCGGATGGGGCCCAGCTCTGGAAACACCATATATTTT
v_call: TRBV4-1
clone_size: -
d_call: -
j_call: TRBJ1-3

cdr3_aa: CATSRAAAGGYEQYF
cdr3_nt: TGTGCCACCAGCAGAGCAGCAGCGGGGGGCTACGAGCAGTACTTC
v_call: TRBV15
clone_size: -
d_call: TRBD2
j_call: TRBJ2-7

cdr3_aa: CSARDMTSGGIDNEQFF
cdr3_nt: TGCAGTGCTAGAGATATGACTAGCGGGGGTATCGACAATGAGCAGTTCTTC
v_call: TRBV20-1
clone_size: few
d_call: TRBD2
j_call: TRBJ2-1

cdr3_aa: CASSQDEGLYEKLFF
cdr3_nt: TGCGCCAGCAGCCAAGATGAGGGGCTGTATGAAAAACTGTTTTTT
v_call: TRBV4-1
clone_size: many
d_call: -
j_call: TRBJ1-4

cdr3_aa: CASYLTDTQYF
cdr3_nt: TGTGCCAGCTATCTCACAGATACGCAGTATTTT
v_call: TRBV2
clone_size: many
d_call: -
j_call: TRBJ2-3

cdr3_aa: CASSSRAMTGSTGELFF
cdr3_nt: TGTGCCAGCAGTTCCCGGGCCATGACAGGTAGCACCGGGGAGCTGTTTTTT
v_call: TRBV27
clone_size: -
d_call: -
j_call: TRBJ2-2

cdr3_aa: CASYRGKISNQPQHF
cdr3_nt: TGTGCCAGTTACAGGGGAAAAATTAGCAATCAGCCCCAGCATTTT
v_call: TRBV21-1
clone_size: many
d_call: -
j_call: TRBJ1-5

cdr3_aa: CASSFTDEQYF
cdr3_nt: TGTGCCAGCAGCTTTACCGACGAGCAGTACTTC
v_call: TRBV7-2
clone_size: -
d_call: -
j_call: TRBJ2-7

cdr3_aa: CACFLQGPYNEQFF
cdr3_nt: TGTGCCTGCTTCCTTCAGGGACCCTACAATGAGCAGTTCTTC
v_call: TRBV30
clone_size: few
d_call: -
j_call: TRBJ2-1

cdr3_aa: CSALLDRVSYEQYF
cdr3_nt: TGCAGTGCCCTCCTGGACAGAGTCTCCTACGAGCAGTACTTC
v_call: TRBV20-1
clone_size: many
d_call: -
j_call: TRBJ2-7

cdr3_aa: CASSLAAAETTDTQYF
cdr3_nt: TGTGCCAGCAGCTTAGCTGCGGCGGAGACCACAGATACGCAGTATTTT
v_call: TRBV7-9
clone_size: many
d_call: -
j_call: TRBJ2-3

cdr3_aa: CASSVRQISGANVLAF
cdr3_nt: TGTGCCAGCAGTGTCCGACAGATCTCTGGGGCCAACGTCCTGGCTTTC
v_call: TRBV27
clone_size: -
d_call: -
j_call: TRBJ2-6

cdr3_aa: CAWSWGRNSYEQYF
cdr3_nt: TGTGCCTGGAGTTGGGGACGGAACTCCTACGAGCAGTACTTC
v_call: TRBV30
clone_size: -
d_call: -
j_call: TRBJ2-7

cdr3_aa: CASSLKRSGETGELFF
cdr3_nt: TGTGCCAGCAGCTTAAAACGTAGCGGGGAGACCGGGGAGCTGTTTTTT
v_call: TRBV7-9
clone_size: -
d_call: TRBD2
j_call: TRBJ2-2

cdr3_aa: CSASNLAGGRFGTDTQYF
cdr3_nt: TGCAGTGCTAGTAATCTAGCGGGAGGCCGTTTTGGCACAGATACGCAGTATTTT
v_call: TRBV20-1
clone_size: -
d_call: TRBD2
j_call: TRBJ2-3

cdr3_aa: CASSQDLLLLSTDTQYF
cdr3_nt: TGTGCCAGCAGCCAAGACCTTCTCCTACTAAGCACAGATACGCAGTATTTT
v_call: TRBV3-1
clone_size: -
d_call: -
j_call: TRBJ2-3

cdr3_aa: CSALGSESSTDTQYF
cdr3_nt: TGCAGTGCTCTTGGGTCCGAGTCTAGCACAGATACGCAGTATTTT
v_call: TRBV20-1
clone_size: -
d_call: -
j_call: TRBJ2-3

cdr3_aa: CALQGGTTFPATNEKLFF
cdr3_nt: TGTGCCCTACAGGGAGGGACTACTTTCCCCGCAACTAATGAAAAACTGTTTTTT
v_call: TRBV2
clone_size: few
d_call: -
j_call: TRBJ1-4

cdr3_aa: CASSLWGGNTEAFF
cdr3_nt: TGTGCCAGCAGTTTATGGGGGGGGAACACTGAAGCTTTCTTT
v_call: TRBV27
clone_size: few
d_call: -
j_call: TRBJ1-1

cdr3_aa: CASSQAGRVNQPQHF
cdr3_nt: TGCGCCAGCAGCCAAGCGGGCAGGGTCAATCAGCCCCAGCATTTT
v_call: TRBV4-1
clone_size: many
d_call: -
j_call: TRBJ1-5

cdr3_aa: CASSHGRQGAYEQYF
cdr3_nt: TGCGCCAGCAGCCACGGGCGACAGGGCGCCTACGAGCAGTACTTC
v_call: TRBV4-1
clone_size: -
d_call: TRBD1
j_call: TRBJ2-7

cdr3_aa: CASSDVPNTEAFF
cdr3_nt: TGTGCCAGCAGTGATGTGCCAAACACTGAAGCTTTCTTT
v_call: TRBV2
clone_size: few
d_call: -
j_call: TRBJ1-1

cdr3_aa: CASSSPGQRQYF
cdr3_nt: TGTGCCAGCAGTTCCCCGGGACAAAGGCAGTATTTT
v_call: TRBV6-5
clone_size: many
d_call: -
j_call: TRBJ2-3

cdr3_aa: CASRGSAGELFF
cdr3_nt: TGTGCCAGCAGAGGTTCGGCCGGGGAGCTGTTTTTT
v_call: TRBV5-4
clone_size: few
d_call: -
j_call: TRBJ2-2

cdr3_aa: CASSLLALAGASGANVLTF
cdr3_nt: TGTGCCAGCAGTTTACTAGCCTTGGCAGGGGCCTCTGGGGCCAACGTCCTGACTTTC
v_call: TRBV28
clone_size: many
d_call: -
j_call: TRBJ2-6

cdr3_aa: CASSSTGGLEAFF
cdr3_nt: TGTGCCAGCAGCTCTACAGGGGGCCTAGAAGCTTTCTTT
v_call: TRBV7-9
clone_size: many
d_call: TRBD1
j_call: TRBJ1-1

cdr3_aa: CALRGANTGELFF
cdr3_nt: TGTGCCCTGAGGGGGGCGAACACCGGGGAGCTGTTTTTT
v_call: TRBV30
clone_size: many
d_call: -
j_call: TRBJ2-2

cdr3_aa: CASKEGGTEAFF
cdr3_nt: TGTGCCAGCAAGGAGGGAGGCACTGAAGCTTTCTTT
v_call: TRBV2
clone_size: many
d_call: -
j_call: TRBJ1-1

cdr3_aa: CASGQGATGELFF
cdr3_nt: TGTGCCTCTGGACAGGGAGCGACCGGGGAGCTGTTTTTT
v_call: TRBV24-1
clone_size: few
d_call: TRBD1
j_call: TRBJ2-2

cdr3_aa: CASSFGFGYTF
cdr3_nt: TGTGCCAGCAGCTTTGGCTTCGGCTACACCTTC
v_call: TRBV7-9
clone_size: -
d_call: -
j_call: TRBJ1-2

cdr3_aa: CASDPGGAGYSQPQHF
cdr3_nt: TGTGCCAGTGACCCAGGGGGCGCGGGGTATAGTCAGCCCCAGCATTTT
v_call: TRBV6-1
clone_size: -
d_call: TRBD1
j_call: TRBJ1-5

cdr3_aa: CASSQADRAAYNEQFF
cdr3_nt: TGCGCCAGCAGCCAAGCGGACAGGGCTGCCTACAATGAGCAGTTCTTC
v_call: TRBV4-3
clone_size: -
d_call: TRBD1
j_call: TRBJ2-1

cdr3_aa: CSARDQGTHFSYEQYF
cdr3_nt: TGCAGTGCTAGAGATCAGGGCACACACTTCTCCTACGAGCAGTACTTC
v_call: TRBV20-1
clone_size: many
d_call: -
j_call: TRBJ2-7

cdr3_aa: CASSSHPGDRFATNEKLFF
cdr3_nt: TGTGCCAGCAGCTCACACCCGGGGGACCGATTCGCAACTAATGAAAAACTGTTTTTT
v_call: TRBV7-2
clone_size: many
d_call: -
j_call: TRBJ1-4

cdr3_aa: CASSHSQGTGELFF
cdr3_nt: TGCGCCAGCAGCCATTCCCAGGGAACCGGGGAGCTGTTTTTT
v_call: TRBV4-1
clone_size: -
d_call: -
j_call: TRBJ2-2

cdr3_aa: CASSAFFTDTQYF
cdr3_nt: TGTGCCAGTAGCGCTTTCTTCACAGATACGCAGTATTTT
v_call: TRBV19
clone_size: -
d_call: -
j_call: TRBJ2-3

cdr3_aa: CASSNGRESDYEQYF
cdr3_nt: TGTGCCAGCAGCAATGGCAGGGAGTCGGACTACGAGCAGTACTTC
v_call: TRBV6-5
clone_size: many
d_call: -
j_call: TRBJ2-7

cdr3_aa: CASSTQRGGPNEQFF
cdr3_nt: TGTGCCAGCAGCACCCAGCGGGGGGGCCCCAATGAGCAGTTCTTC
v_call: TRBV3-1
clone_size: few
d_call: TRBD2
j_call: TRBJ2-1

cdr3_aa: CASSEVGQGANEQFF
cdr3_nt: TGTGCCAGCAGTGAAGTCGGACAGGGGGCCAATGAGCAGTTCTTC
v_call: TRBV25-1
clone_size: -
d_call: TRBD1
j_call: TRBJ2-1

cdr3_aa: CSATARTGKYEQYF
cdr3_nt: TGCAGTGCCACAGCTAGGACAGGGAAATACGAGCAGTACTTC
v_call: TRBV20-1
clone_size: many
d_call: TRBD1
j_call: TRBJ2-7